This T cell receptor beta chain was captured by sequencing in a study of metastatic and nonmetastatic thyroid tumors (dated by TCRdb to the early 2020s). Describing the broader study: For patients with malignant and with benign thyroid disease, the researchers compared repertoires between peripheral blood samples and tumor or nodule tissue samples.

What the authors observed across the whole study: In both blood and tumor samples, TCR beta diversity was reported to be significantly higher in malignant tumors than in benign nodules.

The protocol used for the library was PCR. The data were produced on an Illumina HiSeq 4000. High-throughput sequencing was used to profile the TCR beta-chain CDR3 region of each patient. On the authors' methods: Drawing on CDR3 differences between clinicopathological groups, the researchers built a classifier meant to tell apart patients with distant-metastatic papillary thyroid cancer. The Shannon index was used to measure repertoire diversity, and the Morisita-Horn index was used to measure how similar tumor and blood repertoires were. TCRdb handled the public reads itself, with Q25 trimming in fastp and clone calling in MiXCR, and kept productive beta chains. TCRdb, not the authors, supplied the V and J calls. Across this sample there are some 30,000 clones, with around 7.4% seen only once. The ten largest clones capture just under 45% of the sample. Before undergoing thyroid surgery, none of the patients had been given any kind of treatment. Using T-cell receptor beta sequencing, the researchers looked back retrospectively at clinical samples from patients, gathered between about 2011 and 2019.

This clone appeared many times. Its cognate antigen has yet to be identified. No per-base quality is available; no much larger clone lies one base away. Its CDR3 holds 15 amino acids, cysteine through phenylalanine. The read is trimmed to its CDR3 DNA, 45 bases read in frame from base 1. V is reduced by 0 bases and J by 3 bases, leaving a spacing of 12 bases between them. CDR1 MNHEY and CDR2 SVGAGI were looked up in the germline V gene. The sequence links TRBV6-5 to TRBJ2-7; a tentative D call is TRBD2 (5 bases match). The origin of this receptor is a female donor with papillary thyroid cancer or a benign thyroid nodule (not recorded which). Some clones in this sample may be carry-over from other donors' samples. Sequencing was performed on blood. The CDR3 region reads CASSYSKFAGYEQYF. The sequence in DNA is TGTGCCAGCAGTTACTCGAAGTTTGCGGGCTACGAGCAGTACTTC.